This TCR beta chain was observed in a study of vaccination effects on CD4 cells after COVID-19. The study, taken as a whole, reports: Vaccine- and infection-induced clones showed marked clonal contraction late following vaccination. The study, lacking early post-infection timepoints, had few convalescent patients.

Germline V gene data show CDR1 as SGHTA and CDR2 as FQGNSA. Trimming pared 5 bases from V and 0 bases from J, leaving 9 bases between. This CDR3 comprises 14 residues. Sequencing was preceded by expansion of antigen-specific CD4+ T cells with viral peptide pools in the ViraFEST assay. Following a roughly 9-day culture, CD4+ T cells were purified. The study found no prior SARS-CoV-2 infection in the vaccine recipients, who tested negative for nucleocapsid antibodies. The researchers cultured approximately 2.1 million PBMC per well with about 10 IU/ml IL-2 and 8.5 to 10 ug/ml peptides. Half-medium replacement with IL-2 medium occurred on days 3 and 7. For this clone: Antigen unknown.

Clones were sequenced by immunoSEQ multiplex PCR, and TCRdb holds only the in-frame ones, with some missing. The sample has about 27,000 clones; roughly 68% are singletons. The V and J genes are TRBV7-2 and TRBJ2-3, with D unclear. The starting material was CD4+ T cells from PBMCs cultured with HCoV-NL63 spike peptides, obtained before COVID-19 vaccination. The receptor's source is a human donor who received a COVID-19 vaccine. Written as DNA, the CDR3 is TGTGCCAGCAGCCAAACTTCTAGCACAGATACGCAGTATTTT. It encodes CASSQTSSTDTQYF.